Shown below are 31 T cell receptor beta chains from a single sample sequenced in a study of neoadjuvant anti-PD-1 for oral cavity cancer. Sequencing used immunoSEQ multiplex PCR; TCRdb keeps in-frame clones, though not all of them. Of about 15,000 clones listed, 70% to 75% are singletons. The source material was PBMCs, sampled before nivolumab (anti-PD-1) treatment. The receptors come from a person aged 35-80 years with oral cavity squamous cell carcinoma.

The J gene is TRBJ1-1, the V gene TRBV2; D is unresolved. V was clipped by 6 bases and J by 4 bases, with 12 bases between them. The CDR3 covers 13 residues. Germline V gene data show CDR1 as SNHLY and CDR2 as FYNNEI. The CDR3 nucleotides read TGTGCCAGCAGCAACTCCCGGACCACTGAAGCTTTCTTT. This sequence encodes CASSNSRTTEAFF.

The chain joins TRBV15 to TRBJ2-7; weak D call: TRBD1 (6 bases). Looked up from germline, CDR1 is LNHNV and CDR2 is YYDKDF (reference sequence). There are 14 residues in the CDR3. Between the trimmed V and J ends, which lost 2 bases and 5 bases, there was a span of 13 bases. The CDR3 loop reads CATSRQGPSNEQYF. The DNA of the CDR3 is TGTGCCACCAGCAGACAGGGGCCCAGTAACGAGCAGTACTTC.

The rearrangement links TRBV30 to TRBJ1-1; D is ambiguous. The CDR3 contains 13 residues. V was shortened by 3 bases and J by 1 base, with 9 bases between the two germline ends. The germline V gene encodes CDR1 GTSNPN and CDR2 SVGIG (reference sequence). For the CDR3, the DNA is TGTGCCTGGAGGAACACCCCGAACACTGAAGCTTTCTTT. Translating gives CAWRNTPNTEAFF.

The chain combines TRBV6-5 with TRBJ1-2; the D gene is possibly TRBD1 (5 bases). Germline CDR1 and CDR2: MNHEY and SVGAGI. This CDR3 has 12 amino acids. With 4 bases removed from V and 5 bases from J, the gap between germline ends came to 8 bases. The CDR3 is CASSLSGYGYTF. The CDR3 bases are TGTGCCAGCAGTTTGTCAGGGTATGGCTACACCTTC.

This clone has a handful of counts. The rearrangement joins TRBV5-1 to TRBJ1-1; perhaps TRBD1 as D (5 bases). With 5 bases removed from V and 5 bases from J, the gap between germline ends came to 16 bases. Germline values: CDR1 SGHRS, CDR2 YFSETQ. This CDR3 contains 14 residues. The CDR3 sequence is CASSYRDRGTEAFF. The CDR3 region has the DNA TGCGCCAGCAGTTACCGGGACCGAGGGACTGAAGCTTTCTTT.

The chain has TRBV7-9 and TRBJ1-4, with a weak D call TRBD1 (5 bases). CDR1 and CDR2 from the germline V gene are SEHNR and FQNEAQ (reference sequence). The CDR3 loop spans 14 amino acids. V shed 3 bases and J shed 7 bases, with 12 bases lying between them. The CDR3 spells CASSFGRGVEKLFF. The CDR3 coding sequence is TGTGCCAGCAGCTTTGGACGGGGGGTTGAAAAACTGTTTTTT.

This clone occurred a few times. The V call is TRBV10-3, the J call TRBJ1-2; 9 positions match TRBD1. Per the germline V gene, CDR1 is ENHRY and CDR2 is SYGVKD. V shed 10 bases and J 8 bases; nucleotides not matched to a gene: 14. The CDR3 spans 14 residues. The CDR3 loop reads CATAGTGKSGGYTF. In DNA form, the CDR3 reads TGTGCCACAGCCGGGACAGGGAAATCAGGGGGCTACACCTTC.

This clone was recorded only once. Written as DNA, the CDR3 is TGCAGTGCTAGCGGTCACAATGAGCAGTTCTTC. It encodes CSASGHNEQFF. The chain couples TRBV20-1 to TRBJ2-1; D ambiguous. The germline V gene has CDR1 DFQATT and CDR2 SNEGSKA (reference sequence). The V end lost 3 bases, the J end lost 5 bases, and 5 bases lay between the germline ends. This CDR3 is built from 11 residues.

V and J are TRBV30 and TRBJ1-3; D may be TRBD1 (6 bases). This CDR3 is built from 16 residues. Germline V lookup: CDR1 GTSNPN, CDR2 SVGIG (reference sequence). Trimming removed 4 bases from V and 3 bases from J, with 19 bases in between. Here the CDR3 reads CAWMGDRIRDGNTIYF. The CDR3 DNA follows: TGTGCCTGGATGGGTGACAGGATCCGAGATGGAAACACCATATATTTT.

The rearrangement uses TRBV4-2 and TRBJ1-5; D remains ambiguous. V was trimmed by 0 bases and J by 1 base, leaving 4 bases between them. The CDR3 extends over 14 amino acids. Germline V lookup: CDR1 LGHNA, CDR2 YNFKEQ. The CDR3 region has the DNA TGTGCCAGCAGCCAAGATGTGAGCAATCAGCCCCAGCATTTT. Its translation: CASSQDVSNQPQHF.

The chain joins TRBV2 to TRBJ1-3, with no clear D. The CDR3 contains 17 residues. CDR1 is SNHLY and CDR2 is FYNNEI in the germline V gene. Trimming stripped 0 bases from V and 10 bases from J, with 22 bases between. The CDR3 spells CASSEAQLPGEGRTIYF. The CDR3 coding sequence is TGTGCCAGCAGTGAAGCACAACTGCCCGGCGAGGGTAGGACCATATATTTT.

DNA for the CDR3: TGCGCCAGCAGCCAAGCCTCAGAGGGGGTAAACTATGGCTACACCTTC. Amino acid sequence: CASSQASEGVNYGYTF. The gene calls are TRBV4-1 and TRBJ1-2; D is possibly TRBD1 (6 bases). Trimming took 1 base from V and 2 from J, leaving 14 bases between them. CDR1 and CDR2 (germline): MGHRA, YSYEKL. The CDR3 spans 16 residues.

This chain joins TRBV6-1 and TRBJ1-4; perhaps TRBD1 as D (6 bases). Germline CDR1 is MNHNS and CDR2 is SASEGT. The length of the CDR3 is 17 residues. V was cut by 0 bases and J by 11 bases, with 22 bases left in between. The chain's CDR3 is CASSEARRGHGRSKLFF. CDR3 DNA sequence: TGTGCCAGCAGTGAAGCGCGCAGGGGCCACGGGCGGTCGAAACTGTTTTTT.

The rearrangement uses TRBV5-1 and TRBJ1-5; 7 bases align to TRBD1. Germline-derived CDR1 and CDR2 are SGHRS and YFSETQ. CDR3 length: 15 amino acids. V gave up 4 bases and J gave up 3 bases; unmatched junction bases: 7. CDR3 coding DNA: TGCGCCAGCAGCGCTACAGGGGATCCCAATCAGCCCCAGCATTTT. Amino acid sequence: CASSATGDPNQPQHF.

This clone appeared a few times. The chain has TRBV4-1 and TRBJ1-3; D is unresolved. Germline CDR1 reads MGHRA; CDR2 reads YSYEKL. V lost 4 bases, J lost 0 bases, and 13 bases lay in between. The CDR3 length is 16 residues. CDR3 region: CASSPQWSPSGNTIYF. The CDR3 nucleotides are TGCGCCAGCAGCCCTCAATGGAGCCCCTCTGGAAACACCATATATTTT.

J is TRBJ2-2 and V is TRBV2; D could derive from TRBD1 or TRBD2 (5 bases each). The CDR3 is 15 residues long. In germline, CDR1 is SNHLY, CDR2 FYNNEI. Trimming took 6 bases from V and 4 from J, leaving 15 bases between them. CDR3 loop: CASRTRGVITGELFF. The DNA of the CDR3 is TGTGCCAGCAGGACGAGGGGCGTAATCACCGGGGAGCTGTTTTTT.

In DNA, the CDR3 is TGTGCCAGCAGTGGCTACACCGGGGAGCTGTTTTTT. This codes for CASSGYTGELFF. The genes are TRBV6-1 and TRBJ2-2; D gene unclear. Germline-derived CDR1 and CDR2 are MNHNS and SASEGT. The V gene lost 4 bases and the J gene lost 3 bases, with 3 bases spanning the gap. CDR3 length equals 12 residues.

This clone occurred a few times. The chain recombines TRBV11-3 with TRBJ2-2, with D perhaps TRBD2 (5 bases). Per germline, CDR1 SGHNT and CDR2 YENEEA. V lost 5 bases and J 2 bases, leaving 12 bases between the germline ends. The CDR3 has 15 amino acids. CDR3 sequence: CASSPRGTNTGELFF. The CDR3 coding sequence is TGTGCCAGCAGCCCTCGGGGTACAAACACCGGGGAGCTGTTTTTT.

This clone came up once. The V call is TRBV5-5, the J call TRBJ1-3, with D possibly TRBD1 on 5 matching bases. CDR1 SGHKS and CDR2 YYEKEE come from the germline V gene (reference sequence). V was pared by 1 base and J by 3 bases, with 17 bases between. This CDR3 is built from 17 residues. The CDR3 loop reads CASSLWQLGEYGNTIYF. CDR3 in DNA: TGTGCCAGCAGCTTGTGGCAGTTGGGGGAATATGGAAACACCATATATTTT.

Regarding this clone: Additional DNA sequences in this sample encode the identical CDR3. The rearrangement joins TRBV30 to TRBJ1-2; D remains unclear. The length of the CDR3 is 13 residues. Trimming cost V 0 bases and J 2 bases, with 7 bases left between them. CDR1 is GTSNPN and CDR2 is SVGIG in the germline V gene (reference sequence). The CDR3 protein is CAWSVRTNYGYTF. DNA for the CDR3: TGTGCCTGGAGTGTACGGACGAACTATGGCTACACCTTC.

The V call is TRBV11-2, the J call TRBJ1-2, with 8 bases identical to TRBD1. This CDR3 is 15 amino acids long. CDR1 SGHAT and CDR2 FQNNGV come from the germline V gene. J gave up 5 bases and V 6 bases, and 11 bases lay outside the gene matches. CDR3 DNA sequence: TGTGCCAGCAGGGGTACGCAGGGGGCGGGGTATGGCTACACCTTC. Its translation is CASRGTQGAGYGYTF.

This chain links TRBV4-1 with TRBJ2-7; the match to TRBD2 covers 8 bases. V lost 4 bases to trimming and J lost 4 bases; unmatched junction nucleotides: 9. Germline-derived CDR1 and CDR2 are MGHRA and YSYEKL. The length of the CDR3 is 15 residues. In nucleotides, the CDR3 is TGCGCCAGCAGCCCTTCGGCGGGAGGAGTTTACGAGCAGTACTTC. Its protein product is CASSPSAGGVYEQYF.

This clone was observed a handful of times. This sequence joins TRBV7-9 and TRBJ1-6; D perhaps matches TRBD1 (5 bases). CDR1 is SEHNR and CDR2 is FQNEAQ in the germline V gene (reference sequence). The ends were cut back, 2 bases at V and 10 bases at J, with 15 bases in the middle. This CDR3 has 15 residues. The CDR3 region is CASSLRGLEGSPLHF. The CDR3 bases are TGTGCCAGCAGCTTAAGGGGACTGGAGGGCTCACCCCTCCACTTT.

J is TRBJ1-2 and V is TRBV2, with no clear D. V lost 10 bases to trimming and J lost 0 bases, with 18 bases between them. CDR1 and CDR2 (germline): SNHLY, FYNNEI. The CDR3 is made up of 15 amino acids. The CDR3 is CATTQIKNSNYGYTF. Here the CDR3 DNA reads TGTGCCACCACACAGATAAAGAACTCTAACTATGGCTACACCTTC. Together with reference TRBV2 and TRBJ1-2, the CDR3 gives the full variable domain: EPEVTQTPSHQVTQMGQEVILRCVPISNHLYFYWYRQILGQKVEFLVSFYNNEISEKSEIFDDQFSVERPDGSNFTLKIRSTKLEDSAMYFCATTQIKNSNYGYTFGSGTRLTVV.

This clone was counted between two and nine times. The chain employs TRBV7-2 and TRBJ1-3, with D possibly matching TRBD1 (5 bases). The CDR3 has 15 residues. V was shortened by 7 bases and J by 0 bases, with 13 bases between the two germline ends. The germline V gene has CDR1 SGHTA and CDR2 FQGNSA. The CDR3 sequence: CASTPRASSGNTIYF. The CDR3 nucleotides are TGTGCCAGCACCCCCAGGGCGAGCTCTGGAAACACCATATATTTT.

Written as DNA, the CDR3 is TGTGCCATCAGTGTGGACAAACATCAGCCCCAGCATTTT. Its protein product is CAISVDKHQPQHF. This chain connects TRBV10-3 to TRBJ1-5; D may be TRBD1 (5 bases). This CDR3 spans 13 amino acids. V was trimmed by 4 bases and J by 5 bases, leaving 9 bases between them. CDR1 is ENHRY, CDR2 SYGVKD, per germline.

A few counts support this clone. This chain links TRBV9 with TRBJ1-1; D is uncertain. V lost 0 bases to trimming and J lost 0 bases, with 9 bases between them. Germline V CDR1 and CDR2: SGDLS, YYNGEE. The CDR3 covers 15 residues. CDR3 nucleotide sequence: TGTGCCAGCAGCGTAGATGTAGGGATGAACACTGAAGCTTTCTTT. As protein: CASSVDVGMNTEAFF.

This chain uses TRBV7-2 with TRBJ2-3, with D possibly matching TRBD2 (6 bases). This CDR3 has 14 residues. The V end was cut by 5 bases, the J end by 3 bases, with 12 bases between. Per germline, CDR1 SGHTA and CDR2 FQGNSA. CDR3 DNA sequence: TGTGCCAGCAGCCTAACCGGGACTACAGATACGCAGTATTTT. Its protein is CASSLTGTTDTQYF. The full variable domain, with the rest looked up from reference TRBV7-2 and TRBJ2-3, is GAGVSQSPSNKVTEKGKDVELRCDPISGHTALYWYRQSLGQGLEFLIYFQGNSAPDKSGLPSDRFSAERTGGSVSTLTIQRTQQEDSAVYLCASSLTGTTDTQYFGPGTRLTVL.

The V and J genes are TRBV2 and TRBJ1-2, with TRBD1 as a possible D gene (5 bases). V shed 10 bases and J shed 4 bases, with 16 bases lying between them. CDR3 length equals 13 residues. Looked up from germline, CDR1 is SNHLY and CDR2 is FYNNEI. DNA for the CDR3: TGTGCCACCCTCCGGGACTTCTTCTATGGCTACACCTTC. This sequence encodes CATLRDFFYGYTF.

V and J are TRBV27 and TRBJ2-2; 8 bases line up with TRBD2. Trimming at V came to 6 bases and at J to 2 bases, leaving 5 bases not matched to a gene. Germline-derived CDR1 and CDR2 are MNHEY and SMNVEV (reference sequence). The CDR3 spans 15 residues. The CDR3 region has the DNA TGTGCCAGCAGCCTAAGCGGGAGCAACACCGGGGAGCTGTTTTTT. Its translation: CASSLSGSNTGELFF.

The chain links TRBV5-1 to TRBJ1-3; D is uncertain. Germline V gene sequence: CDR1 SGHRS, CDR2 YFSETQ. Trimming removed 6 bases at V and 0 bases at J, with 4 bases between. The CDR3 is 12 residues long. The CDR3 bases are TGCGCCAGCATCGGCTCTGGAAACACCATATATTTT. It is translated as CASIGSGNTIYF.